One sample yielded the 31 T cell receptor beta chains listed below, sequenced in a study of blood T cell repertoires in COVID-19. Profiled with immunoSEQ multiplex PCR; TCRdb holds only in-frame clones, not every one. The data contain tens of thousands of clones, roughly 86% of them singletons. Sequencing was performed on peripheral blood. The receptors were sampled from a man older than 75 with active COVID-19.

The chain is built from TRBV2 and TRBJ2-7; 9 positions agree with TRBD2. Germline V gene data show CDR1 as SNHLY and CDR2 as FYNNEI. Germline trimming cut 8 bases from V and 3 bases from J; bases unmatched to any gene: 5. The length of the CDR3 is 13 residues. The CDR3 spells CASGGGRGYEQYF. CDR3 DNA: TGTGCCAGCGGGGGCGGGAGGGGCTACGAGCAGTACTTC.

The V and J genes are TRBV4-2 and TRBJ1-5; the D is unclear. The CDR3 runs to 15 residues. V dropped 0 bases and J dropped 4 bases, with 10 bases sitting between them. CDR1 and CDR2 (germline): LGHNA, YNFKEQ. In DNA form, the CDR3 reads TGTGCCAGCAGCCAAGATTATCAGTTAAATCAGCCCCAGCATTTT. This codes for CASSQDYQLNQPQHF.

This chain connects TRBV6-4 to TRBJ2-1; tentatively, D is TRBD1 (5 bases). The CDR3 sequence is 12 residues long. Trimming shortened V by 6 bases and J by 7 bases, and 10 bases separated the two germline ends. Per the germline V gene, CDR1 is MRHNA and CDR2 is SNTAGT. Written as DNA, the CDR3 is TGTGCCAGCAGGGGGCTAAAGAATGAGCAGTTCTTC. Protein product: CASRGLKNEQFF.

The chain combines TRBV7-8 with TRBJ2-1, with 11 bases lining up with TRBD2. Germline V gene lookup returns CDR1 SGHVS and CDR2 FQNEAQ. The CDR3 is made up of 15 amino acids. V was clipped by 1 base and J by 6 bases; unmatched bases: 2. In nucleotides, the CDR3 is TGTGCCAGCAGCTTAGTAGCGGGAGGGCCCAATGAGCAGTTCTTC. It specifies CASSLVAGGPNEQFF.

This rearrangement joins TRBV7-9 to TRBJ1-3; D perhaps matches TRBD1 (5 bases). Germline-derived CDR1 and CDR2 are SEHNR and FQNEAQ (reference sequence). CDR3 length equals 13 residues. Trimming removed 1 base at V and 7 bases at J, with 8 bases between. CDR3 amino acids: CASSLVSGNTIYF. The CDR3 DNA reads TGTGCCAGCAGCTTAGTTTCAGGGAACACCATATATTTT.

This clone was detected once. The chain couples TRBV15 to TRBJ2-1; 16 nucleotides align to TRBD2. The trim removed 2 bases at V and 0 bases at J, leaving 7 bases unmatched. The germline V gene has CDR1 LNHNV and CDR2 YYDKDF (reference sequence). The CDR3 consists of 20 residues. The CDR3 DNA reads as TGTGCCACCAGCAGACCAATCGGGACTAGCGGGAGGGGCTCCTACAATGAGCAGTTCTTC. Its protein is CATSRPIGTSGRGSYNEQFF.

This rearrangement joins TRBV5-4 to TRBJ2-7, with D maybe TRBD1 (6 bases). The CDR3 totals 13 residues. In germline, CDR1 is SGHNT, CDR2 YYREEE (reference sequence). Trimming took 1 base from V and 2 from J, leaving 7 bases between them. The CDR3 reads CASSLQGPYEQYF. CDR3 sequence (DNA): TGTGCCAGCAGCTTGCAGGGGCCCTACGAGCAGTACTTC.

The chain recombines TRBV7-3 with TRBJ2-2; TRBD2 matches at 10 bases. The junction had 10 bases not matched to a gene; V was cut back by 2 bases and J by 1 base. CDR3 size: 19 residues. Germline loops: CDR1 SGHTA, CDR2 FQGTGA. The CDR3 loop is CASSLLGLAGAGNTGELFF. As DNA, the CDR3 is TGTGCCAGCAGCTTACTCGGCCTAGCGGGAGCTGGGAACACCGGGGAGCTGTTTTTT.

The J gene is TRBJ2-1, the V gene TRBV24-1, with 11 positions matching TRBD2. Germline CDR1 reads KGHDR; CDR2 reads SFDVKD. The CDR3 is 17 residues long. J lost 7 bases, V lost 3 bases, and 10 bases had no gene match. CDR3 nucleotide sequence: TGTGCCACCAGTGATCCTGAGACTAGCGGGATTTTGAATGAGCAGTTCTTC. As protein: CATSDPETSGILNEQFF.

The chain couples TRBV6-5 to TRBJ1-1, with a weak D call TRBD1 (5 bases). There are 13 residues in the CDR3. V was clipped by 8 bases and J by 1 base, with 11 bases between them. Germline CDR1 is MNHEY and CDR2 is SVGAGI. The CDR3 region is CASGGGGNTEAFF. CDR3 sequence (DNA): TGTGCCAGCGGGGGAGGAGGGAACACTGAAGCTTTCTTT.

This chain links TRBV3-1 (or the pseudogene TRBV3-2) with TRBJ2-1; possible D gene TRBD1, 6 bases. Per germline, CDR1 LGHDT and CDR2 YNNKEL (reference sequence). Trimming took off 3 bases at V and 9 bases at J, with 15 bases between the two ends. CDR3 length: 14 amino acids. CDR3 residues: CASSHVTGIIEQFF. The CDR3 bases are TGTGCCAGCAGCCATGTTACAGGGATTATTGAGCAGTTCTTC.

The chain combines TRBV5-1 with TRBJ2-7; 9 bases align to TRBD2. With V trimmed by 4 bases and J by 3 bases, 11 bases remained unmatched. The CDR3 loop spans 16 amino acids. Germline V lookup: CDR1 SGHRS, CDR2 YFSETQ. As DNA, the CDR3 is TGCGCCAGCAGCCCTGGCGGCGGGAGGGCCTTCTACGAGCAGTACTTC. Its translation: CASSPGGGRAFYEQYF.

This chain joins TRBV7-8 and TRBJ2-3; no definite D call. Germline V gene lookup returns CDR1 SGHVS and CDR2 FQNEAQ. V gave up 2 bases and J gave up 4 bases, with 4 bases separating them. The CDR3 loop spans 12 amino acids. This CDR3 is CASSLSSDTQYF. For the CDR3, the DNA is TGTGCCAGCAGCTTATCCTCAGATACGCAGTATTTT.

In this sample, this clone turned up a few times. This chain joins TRBV7-2 and TRBJ1-2; 10 nucleotides align to TRBD1. Germline values: CDR1 SGHTA, CDR2 FQGNSA. The CDR3 is 15 residues long. Trimming removed 4 bases from V and 8 bases from J; junction bases left unmatched: 10. The DNA for the CDR3 is TGTGCCAGCAGCTCTAGGACAGGGGGAAGTTACGGCTACACCTTC. Protein product: CASSSRTGGSYGYTF.

V gene TRBV7-2 combines with J gene TRBJ2-7; TRBD1 matches at 9 bases. The germline CDR1 and CDR2 sequences are SGHTA and FQGNSA. The CDR3 sequence is 15 residues long. The V and J ends lost 0 bases and 7 bases, in that order; junction bases with no gene match: 7. The chain's CDR3 is CASSLARDRVEEQYF. The DNA of the CDR3 is TGTGCCAGCAGCTTAGCGCGGGACAGGGTGGAAGAGCAGTACTTC.

J is TRBJ2-1 and V is TRBV19, with no clear D. Germline V CDR1 and CDR2: LNHDA, SQIVND (reference sequence). CDR3 length: 12 amino acids. Trimming removed 4 bases from V and 3 bases from J, with 4 bases in between. The CDR3, as DNA: TGTGCCAGTAGTAGAGTCTACAATGAGCAGTTCTTC. It translates to CASSRVYNEQFF.

The chain carries TRBV19 and TRBJ1-5; the match to TRBD1 covers 7 bases. The CDR3 loop spans 14 amino acids. The V gene end was trimmed by 3 bases and the J gene end by 6 bases; junction bases not matched to a gene: 5. From germline, CDR1 is LNHDA and CDR2 SQIVND (reference sequence). The CDR3 sequence is CASSMSGGGQPQHF. CDR3 in DNA: TGTGCCAGTAGTATGTCAGGGGGTGGTCAGCCCCAGCATTTT.

The V and J genes are TRBV18 and TRBJ2-1; D is uncertain. Deletions cut 0 bases from V and 10 bases from J, with 13 bases between. Germline V gene data show CDR1 as KGHSH and CDR2 as LQKENI. The CDR3 is made up of 14 amino acids. The CDR3 loop reads CASSPPGTIIEQFF. Written as DNA, the CDR3 is TGTGCCAGCTCACCACCGGGCACAATAATAGAGCAGTTCTTC. Based on the CDR3 plus reference TRBV18 and TRBJ2-1, the full variable domain is NAGVMQNPRHLVRRRGQEARLRCSPMKGHSHVYWYRQLPEEGLKFMVYLQKENIIDESGMPKERFSAEFPKEGPSILRIQQVVRGDSAAYFCASSPPGTIIEQFFGPGTRLTVL.

The genes are TRBV6-4 and TRBJ1-6, with D maybe TRBD1 (6 bases). CDR1 MRHNA and CDR2 SNTAGT come from the germline V gene. The CDR3 length is 14 residues. The ends were cut back, 7 bases at V and 7 bases at J, with 14 bases in the middle. The CDR3 DNA sequence: TGTGCCAGCATTGTCAACAGGGAAAATTCACCCCTCCACTTT. Protein: CASIVNRENSPLHF.

This chain links TRBV27 with TRBJ2-5, with D maybe TRBD1 (6 bases). Trimming cost V 5 bases and J 5 bases, with 15 bases left between them. Looked up from germline, CDR1 is MNHEY and CDR2 is SMNVEV (reference sequence). CDR3 length equals 14 residues. CDR3 DNA: TGTGCCAGCAGTCCCTACGACAGGTTTGAGACCCAGTACTTC. Protein: CASSPYDRFETQYF.

CDR3 in DNA: TGTGCCAGCAGCCCCTGGGGACTTCGGGGGGACTATGGCTACACCTTC. This sequence encodes CASSPWGLRGDYGYTF. V usage is TRBV9 and J usage is TRBJ1-2; tentative D call: TRBD1 (5 bases). CDR3 length: 16 amino acids. Per the germline V gene, CDR1 is SGDLS and CDR2 is YYNGEE. The V gene lost 4 bases and the J gene lost 3 bases, with 19 bases spanning the gap.

This clone was seen only once. This chain links TRBV5-1 with TRBJ2-1, with 10 bases aligning to TRBD2. Germline V gene sequence: CDR1 SGHRS, CDR2 YFSETQ. The CDR3 has 17 residues. Germline trimming cut 0 bases from V and 6 bases from J; bases unmatched to any gene: 9. The CDR3 loop is CASSLASTSGTSNEQFF. The CDR3 coding sequence is TGCGCCAGCAGCTTGGCGTCAACTAGCGGGACTTCCAATGAGCAGTTCTTC. The entire variable domain, with the rest obtained from reference TRBV5-1 and TRBJ2-1, is as follows: KAGVTQTPRYLIKTRGQQVTLSCSPISGHRSVSWYQQTPGQGLQFLFEYFSETQRNKGNFPGRFSGRQFSNSRSEMNVSTLELGDSALYLCASSLASTSGTSNEQFFGPGTRLTVL.

The count of this clone is one. The chain combines TRBV5-6 with TRBJ2-7, with 13 bases fitting TRBD2. Looked up from germline, CDR1 is SGHDT and CDR2 is YYEEEE. Trimming at V came to 4 bases and at J to 2 bases, leaving 9 bases not matched to a gene. This CDR3 region has 17 residues. The DNA of the CDR3 is TGTGCCAGCAGCGCCTTGACTAGCGGGAGGACCCCCTACGAGCAGTACTTC. It encodes CASSALTSGRTPYEQYF.

V gene TRBV28 combines with J gene TRBJ2-7; the D is unclear. The CDR3 has 13 amino acids. Trimming shortened V by 3 bases and J by 5 bases, and 11 bases separated the two germline ends. In germline, CDR1 is MDHEN, CDR2 SYDVKM. The CDR3 is CASSFAGIHEQYF. In DNA, the CDR3 is TGTGCCAGCAGTTTCGCAGGAATCCACGAGCAGTACTTC. Filled out from reference TRBV28 and TRBJ2-7, the complete variable domain reads DVKVTQSSRYLVKRTGEKVFLECVQDMDHENMFWYRQDPGLGLRLIYFSYDVKMKEKGDIPEGYSVSREKKERFSLILESASTNQTSMYLCASSFAGIHEQYFGPGTRLTVT.

This sequence joins TRBV6-6 and TRBJ2-5; D gene unclear. Per the germline V gene, CDR1 is MNHNY and CDR2 is SVGAGI (reference sequence). The V and J ends lost 5 bases and 4 bases respectively, with 5 bases between them. This CDR3 is 11 amino acids long. DNA of the CDR3: TGTGCCAGCAGTGAGCGAGAGACCCAGTACTTC. It is translated as CASSERETQYF.

The chain carries TRBV11-2 and TRBJ2-1; a weak D match, TRBD2 (5 bases). The CDR3 totals 15 residues. Germline V CDR1 and CDR2: SGHAT, FQNNGV. Trimming removed 1 base from V and 3 bases from J, with 10 bases in between. Here the CDR3 reads CASSLVSAGYNEQFF. Here the CDR3 DNA reads TGTGCCAGCAGCTTAGTTTCGGCGGGCTACAATGAGCAGTTCTTC.

The chain employs TRBV10-3 and TRBJ2-1; D call uncertain. The length of the CDR3 is 14 residues. The germline V and J ends were trimmed by 10 bases and 2 bases, with 15 bases remaining between them. Germline CDR1 reads ENHRY; CDR2 reads SYGVKD. The CDR3 sequence: CATGTAPTYNEQFF. The CDR3, as DNA: TGTGCCACTGGAACAGCACCTACCTACAATGAGCAGTTCTTC.

V usage is TRBV10-3 and J usage is TRBJ2-1; D is uncertain. CDR3 length: 13 amino acids. Germline V CDR1 and CDR2: ENHRY, SYGVKD. V was cut by 2 bases and J by 7 bases, with 9 bases left in between. This chain's CDR3 is CAISEVRINEQFF. The CDR3 nucleotides are TGTGCCATCAGTGAGGTTAGAATAAATGAGCAGTTCTTC.

V gene TRBV30 combines with J gene TRBJ2-1, with 11 bases matching TRBD2. CDR3 length: 15 amino acids. Per germline, CDR1 GTSNPN and CDR2 SVGIG (reference sequence). Trimming took 5 bases from V and 1 from J; bases not matched to a gene: 4. The CDR3 DNA reads TGTGCCTGGCGACTAGCGGGAAGTTCCTACAATGAGCAGTTCTTC. Its translation: CAWRLAGSSYNEQFF.

This clone was observed a single time. The rearrangement joins TRBV18 to TRBJ1-5; TRBD1 matches 9 bases. This CDR3 is built from 15 residues. V dropped 0 bases and J dropped 6; count of bases not matched to a gene: 3. CDR1 and CDR2 from the germline V gene are KGHSH and LQKENI. The CDR3 sequence: CASSPPGQGSQPQHF. CDR3 nucleotide sequence: TGTGCCAGCTCACCACCCGGACAGGGGAGTCAGCCCCAGCATTTT. Using reference TRBV18 and TRBJ1-5 for the parts outside the CDR3, the full variable domain is NAGVMQNPRHLVRRRGQEARLRCSPMKGHSHVYWYRQLPEEGLKFMVYLQKENIIDESGMPKERFSAEFPKEGPSILRIQQVVRGDSAAYFCASSPPGQGSQPQHFGDGTRLSIL.

V gene TRBV30 combines with J gene TRBJ1-5; 10 bases are a match to TRBD1. CDR3 length: 17 residues. Germline CDR1 reads GTSNPN; CDR2 reads SVGIG (reference sequence). V gave up 2 bases and J gave up 4 bases; unmatched junction bases: 11. The CDR3 reads CAWSPPRDRGSNQPQHF. The CDR3 DNA follows: TGTGCCTGGAGTCCCCCGAGGGACAGGGGTTCTAATCAGCCCCAGCATTTT.